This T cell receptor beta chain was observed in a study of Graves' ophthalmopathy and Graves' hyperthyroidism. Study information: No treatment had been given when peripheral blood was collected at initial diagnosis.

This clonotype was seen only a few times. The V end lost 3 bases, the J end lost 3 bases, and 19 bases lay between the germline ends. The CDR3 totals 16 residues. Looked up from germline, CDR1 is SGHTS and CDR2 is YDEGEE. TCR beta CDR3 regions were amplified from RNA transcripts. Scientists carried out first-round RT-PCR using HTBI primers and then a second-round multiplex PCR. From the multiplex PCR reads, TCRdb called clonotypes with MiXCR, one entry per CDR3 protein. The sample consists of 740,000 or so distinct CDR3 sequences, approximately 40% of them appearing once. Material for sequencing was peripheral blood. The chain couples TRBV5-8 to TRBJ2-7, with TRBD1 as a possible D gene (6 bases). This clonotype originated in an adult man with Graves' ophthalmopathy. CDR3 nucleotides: TGTGCCAGCAGCTCGGCCGGACAGCCTCCTCACTACGAGCAGTACTTC. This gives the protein CASSSAGQPPHYEQYF.